These 14 T cell receptor beta chains were sequenced from one sample in a study of T cells in Graves' hyperthyroidism and ophthalmopathy. Amplification yielded TCR beta CDR3 regions, with RNA transcripts as the source. The primer set for the first-round RT-PCR of the TCR CDR3 was HTBI. TCRdb reanalysed the multiplex PCR reads using MiXCR and keeps one entry per CDR3 protein. The table lists around 270,000 distinct CDR3 sequences, roughly 18% of them singletons. The sample consisted of blood. All receptors derive from a man between 50 and 59 years old with Graves' ophthalmopathy.

A remark on this clonotype: One end of the junction does not line up with germline, which may come from a read error. The chain employs TRBV6-1 and TRBJ2-5; 8 bases are a match to TRBD2. This CDR3 is 15 amino acids long. Germline V gene sequence: CDR1 MNHNS, CDR2 SASEGT. CDR3 amino acids: CASSEVAGSQKTQYF. DNA of the CDR3: TGTGCCAGCAGTGAAGTAGCGGGATCCCAAAAGACCCAGTACTTC.

This clonotype was detected ten times or more. The rearrangement uses TRBV2 and TRBJ1-1; 8 nucleotides align to TRBD1. With V trimmed by 7 bases and J by 7 bases, 5 bases remained unmatched. Germline V gene data show CDR1 as SNHLY and CDR2 as FYNNEI. CDR3 length equals 12 residues. In DNA, the CDR3 is TGTGCCAGCAACCCGACAGGGGATGAAGCTTTCTTT. It translates to CASNPTGDEAFF.

Note on this clonotype: A much larger clonotype is one base distant, so this may be a read error. V and J are TRBV28 and TRBJ1-2; 8 bases match TRBD1. The CDR3 runs 15 residues. Trimming at V came to 0 bases and at J to 7 bases, leaving 7 bases not matched to a gene. Germline-derived CDR1 and CDR2 are MDHEN and SYDVKM. The CDR3 sequence: CASSLWGTGECGYTF. CDR3 DNA sequence: TGTGCCAGCAGTTTATGGGGGACAGGAGAATGTGGCTACACCTTC.

The rearrangement joins TRBV19 to TRBJ2-3, with 10 bases identical to TRBD2. V gave up 4 bases and J gave up 3 bases; unmatched junction bases: 7. The germline V gene has CDR1 LNHDA and CDR2 SQIVND (reference sequence). The CDR3 is 16 amino acids. CDR3 residues: CASSKPSGSSTDTQYF. The CDR3 DNA sequence: TGTGCCAGTAGTAAGCCTAGCGGGAGTTCGACAGATACGCAGTATTTT.

The V gene is TRBV20-1, the J gene TRBJ1-1; D not resolved. The germline V gene encodes CDR1 DFQATT and CDR2 SNEGSKA (reference sequence). V shed 5 bases and J shed 0 bases, with 7 bases lying between them. The CDR3 extends over 12 amino acids. As DNA, the CDR3 is TGCAGTGCTTTGTCGGTGAACACTGAAGCTTTCTTT. Protein sequence: CSALSVNTEAFF.

This clonotype was detected only a few times. The rearrangement links TRBV28 to TRBJ2-5; 8 positions agree with TRBD2. V trimming: 7 bases; J trimming: 9 bases; junction bases outside the gene matches: 7. This CDR3 is 12 amino acids long. The germline V gene has CDR1 MDHEN and CDR2 SYDVKM. The CDR3 nucleotides are TGTGCCAGCAATAGCGGGGCCCGTGCCCAGTACTTC. Protein product: CASNSGARAQYF. Based on the CDR3 plus reference TRBV28 and TRBJ2-5, the full variable domain is DVKVTQSSRYLVKRTGEKVFLECVQDMDHENMFWYRQDPGLGLRLIYFSYDVKMKEKGDIPEGYSVSREKKERFSLILESASTNQTSMYLCASNSGARAQYFGPGTRLLVL.

This clonotype showed up many times. The chain joins TRBV5-1 to TRBJ1-1, with 8 nucleotides matching TRBD1. V shed 4 bases and J 0 bases; nucleotides not matched to a gene: 8. The CDR3 extends over 16 amino acids. CDR1 is SGHRS, CDR2 YFSETQ, per germline. The CDR3 loop is CASSQGATGMNTEAFF. In DNA form, the CDR3 reads TGCGCCAGCAGCCAGGGGGCTACAGGAATGAACACTGAAGCTTTCTTT.

Worth noting for this clonotype: This may come from a read error, since a much larger clone is one base off. This chain connects TRBV2 to TRBJ2-3; 16 bases align to TRBD2. With V trimmed by 8 bases and J by 5 bases, 10 bases remained unmatched. There are 17 residues in the CDR3. The germline CDR1 and CDR2 sequences are SNHLY and FYNNEI. CDR3 amino acids: CASAGTSGRGSGDTQYF. CDR3 sequence (DNA): TGTGCCAGCGCCGGGACTAGCGGGAGGGGTAGTGGAGATACGCAGTATTTT.

This clonotype was detected many times. The rearrangement joins TRBV4-1 to TRBJ1-2; D unclear. Germline CDR1 reads MGHRA; CDR2 reads YSYEKL. Trimming stripped 0 bases from V and 4 bases from J, with 15 bases between. The CDR3 is 16 amino acids. CDR3 amino acids: CASSQDPQALSYGYTF. CDR3 in DNA: TGCGCCAGCAGCCAAGATCCCCAGGCACTCAGCTATGGCTACACCTTC.

This clonotype has only a few counts. The CDR3 DNA is TGTGCCAGCAGCTGGGCCTCCACTAAGTTCAATGAGCAGTTCTTC. As protein: CASSWASTKFNEQFF. V gene TRBV5-8 combines with J gene TRBJ2-1; no definite D call. CDR3 length equals 15 residues. Germline CDR1 and CDR2: SGHTS and YDEGEE. The V gene lost 3 bases and the J gene lost 6 bases, with 16 bases spanning the gap. Based on the CDR3 plus reference TRBV5-8 and TRBJ2-1, the full variable domain is EAGVTQSPTHLIKTRGQQATLRCSPISGHTSVYWYQQALGLGLQFLLWYDEGEERNRGNFPPRFSGRQFPNYSSELNVNALELEDSALYLCASSWASTKFNEQFFGPGTRLTVL.

This chain links TRBV6-1 with TRBJ2-1, with TRBD2 matching over 9 bases. The V gene end was trimmed by 8 bases and the J gene end by 6 bases; junction bases not matched to a gene: 11. Germline V gene data show CDR1 as MNHNS and CDR2 as SASEGT. The CDR3 loop spans 15 amino acids. The CDR3 is CASAAGSGSLNEQFF. For the CDR3, the DNA is TGTGCCAGCGCGGCGGGTAGCGGGAGTCTCAATGAGCAGTTCTTC.

The chain employs TRBV28 and TRBJ1-6, with D maybe TRBD1 (5 bases). The germline CDR1 and CDR2 sequences are MDHEN and SYDVKM. V lost 5 bases and J lost 9, with 11 bases in between. This CDR3 has 13 residues. As DNA, the CDR3 is TGTGCCAGCAGTCGCCGGACACTTTCACCCCTCCACTTT. Its protein is CASSRRTLSPLHF.

This clonotype showed up just a few times. The rearrangement links TRBV6-2 or TRBV6-3 to TRBJ2-1; 7 positions match TRBD1. CDR3 length: 13 residues. Germline V gene lookup returns CDR1 MNHEY and CDR2 SVGEGT. V was pared by 6 bases and J by 9 bases, with 8 bases of the junction left unmatched. Here the CDR3 reads CASRSTGLFEQFF. CDR3 sequence (DNA): TGTGCCAGCAGATCGACAGGGCTTTTTGAGCAGTTCTTC.

This clonotype showed up many times. The genes are TRBV2 and TRBJ1-2; the match to TRBD1 covers 10 bases. The CDR3 is made up of 15 amino acids. CDR1 is SNHLY and CDR2 is FYNNEI in the germline V gene. With V trimmed by 6 bases and J by 5 bases, 9 bases remained unmatched. The CDR3 spells CASSGDGQGVYGYTF. The CDR3, as DNA: TGTGCCAGCAGCGGCGACGGACAGGGGGTGTATGGCTACACCTTC.